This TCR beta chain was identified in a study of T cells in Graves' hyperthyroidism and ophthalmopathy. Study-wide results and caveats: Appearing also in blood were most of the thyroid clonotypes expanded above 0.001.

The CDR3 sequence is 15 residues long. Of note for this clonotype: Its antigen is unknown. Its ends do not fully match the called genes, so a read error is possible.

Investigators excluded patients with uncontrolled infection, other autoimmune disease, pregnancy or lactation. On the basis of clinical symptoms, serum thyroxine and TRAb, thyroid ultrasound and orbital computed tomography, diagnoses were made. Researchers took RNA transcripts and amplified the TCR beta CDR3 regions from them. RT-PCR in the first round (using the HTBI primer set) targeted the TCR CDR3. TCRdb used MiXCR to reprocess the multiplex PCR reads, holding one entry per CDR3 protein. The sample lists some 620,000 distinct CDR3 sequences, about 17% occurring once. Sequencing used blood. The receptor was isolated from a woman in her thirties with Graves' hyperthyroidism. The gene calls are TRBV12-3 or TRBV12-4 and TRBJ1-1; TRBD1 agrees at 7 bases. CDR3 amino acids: CASRNDRERNTETFF. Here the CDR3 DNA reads TGTGCCAGCAGAAATGACAGGGAAAGGAACACTGAAACTTTCTTT.